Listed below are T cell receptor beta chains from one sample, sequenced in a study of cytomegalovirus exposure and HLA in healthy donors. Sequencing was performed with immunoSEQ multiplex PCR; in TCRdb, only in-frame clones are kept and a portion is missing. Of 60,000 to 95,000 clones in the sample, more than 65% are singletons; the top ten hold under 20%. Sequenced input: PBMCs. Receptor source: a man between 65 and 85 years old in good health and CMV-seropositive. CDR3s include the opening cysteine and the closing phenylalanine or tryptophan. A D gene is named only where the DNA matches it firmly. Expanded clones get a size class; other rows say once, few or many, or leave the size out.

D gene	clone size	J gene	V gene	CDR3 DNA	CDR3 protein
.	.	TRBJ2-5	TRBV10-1	TGCGCCAGCGGATCTGGGGGCCATCAAGAGGCCCAGTACTTC	CASGSGGHQEAQYF
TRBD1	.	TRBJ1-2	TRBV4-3	TGCGCCAGCAGCCAGTCTCCGGGACAGGGGGCTAACTATGGCTACACCTTC	CASSQSPGQGANYGYTF
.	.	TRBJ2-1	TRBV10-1	TGCGCCAGCAGCGGACAGACCTACAATGAGCAGTTCTTC	CASSGQTYNEQFF
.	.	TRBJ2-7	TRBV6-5	TGTGCCAGCAGCCAGGGTATCTCCTACGAGCAGTACTTC	CASSQGISYEQYF
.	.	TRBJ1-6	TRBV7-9	TGTGCCAGCAGCTCCGGACAGAGGAATTCACCCCTCCACTTT	CASSSGQRNSPLHF
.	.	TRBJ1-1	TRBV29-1	TGCAGCGTTAGTGAGCTCGAAGCTTTCTTT	CSVSELEAFF
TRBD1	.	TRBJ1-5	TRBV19	TGTGCCAGTAGTGCGGGACAGGCCGATCAGCCCCAGCATTTT	CASSAGQADQPQHF
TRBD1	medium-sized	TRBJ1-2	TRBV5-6	TGTGCCAGCAGCTTGGCGACAGGGGGCAGCGTCGGCTACACCTTC	CASSLATGGSVGYTF
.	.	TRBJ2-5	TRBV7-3	TGTGCCAGCTCTGGTCAGGGGGAGACCCAGTACTTC	CASSGQGETQYF
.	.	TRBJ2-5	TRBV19	TGTGCCAGTAGCCGTAGCACACCCGGCGAGACCCAGTACTTC	CASSRSTPGETQYF
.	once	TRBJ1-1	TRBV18	TGTGCCAGCTCACCACCCTCTGCGGGGGGGCAGGGTGGGAACCCCGATGAAGCTTTCTTT	CASSPPSAGGQGGNPDEAFF
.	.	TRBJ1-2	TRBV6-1	TGTGCCAGCAGTGAATTGGACAGCCGTTCCTATGGCTACACCTTC	CASSELDSRSYGYTF
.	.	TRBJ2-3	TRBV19	TGTGCCAGTAGTATCGAGTCGCCAGATACGCAGTATTTT	CASSIESPDTQYF
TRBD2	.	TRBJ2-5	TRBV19	TGTGCCAGTAGTCCTTCAGCGGGGGTGGAGACCCAGTACTTC	CASSPSAGVETQYF
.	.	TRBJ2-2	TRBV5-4	TGTGCCAGCAGCTTGGGCGCCGGGACACCAGGCAACGGCGGGGAGCTGTTTTTT	CASSLGAGTPGNGGELFF
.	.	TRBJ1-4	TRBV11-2	TGTGCCAGCAGCTTAGAAGGTCAGGGTAAACTGTTTTTT	CASSLEGQGKLFF
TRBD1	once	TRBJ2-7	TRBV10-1	TGCGCCAGCAGTAAGGACAGGATAGCCTACGAGCAGTACTTC	CASSKDRIAYEQYF
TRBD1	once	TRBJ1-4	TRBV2	TGTGCCAGCAGTGAACTTGGGGGGACAGGGATTGAAAAACTGTTTTTT	CASSELGGTGIEKLFF
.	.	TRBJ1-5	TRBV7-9	TGTGCCAGCAGCTTAGACGTCCAGGGGAATCGCAATCAGCCCCAGCATTTT	CASSLDVQGNRNQPQHF
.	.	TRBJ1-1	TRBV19	TGTGCCAGTAGCCCGCGGGCGAGGACTGAAGCTTTCTTT	CASSPRARTEAFF
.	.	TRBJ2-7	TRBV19	TGTGCCAGTAGTGACAGGAGCTACGAGCAGTACTTC	CASSDRSYEQYF
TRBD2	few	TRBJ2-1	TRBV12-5	TGTGCTAGTGGTCTGGGACTATCCTACAATGAGCAGTTCTTC	CASGLGLSYNEQFF
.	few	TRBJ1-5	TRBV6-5	TGTGCCAGCCGTCGACTCCCGGATCAGCCCCAGCATTTT	CASRRLPDQPQHF
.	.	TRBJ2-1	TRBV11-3	TGTGCCAGCAGCTTGGTGGGGGGGGCCGCCGATGAGCAGTTCTTC	CASSLVGGAADEQFF
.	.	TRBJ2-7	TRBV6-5	TGTGCCAGCAGACGCCTGAGGGGGAGCTCCTACGAGCAGTACTTC	CASRRLRGSSYEQYF
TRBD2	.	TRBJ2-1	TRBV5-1	TGCGCCAGCAGCTCAAGCGGGGGTAACAATGAGCAGTTCTTC	CASSSSGGNNEQFF
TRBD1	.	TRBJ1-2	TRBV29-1	TGCAGCGCCGAGGGACAGAACTATGGCTACACCTTC	CSAEGQNYGYTF
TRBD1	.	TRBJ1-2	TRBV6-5	TGTGCCAGCAGTTACGGACCGGGACAGGGTTGGGGCTACACCTTC	CASSYGPGQGWGYTF
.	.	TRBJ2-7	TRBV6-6	TGTGCCAGCAGTTCCCTCTACGAGCAGTACTTC	CASSSLYEQYF
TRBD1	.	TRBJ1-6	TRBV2	TGTGCCAGCAGTGAACAGGGGGCGAATTCACCCCTCCACTTT	CASSEQGANSPLHF
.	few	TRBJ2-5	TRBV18	TGTGCCAGCTCACCACGCCGGGACACCGGGGAGACCCAGTACTTC	CASSPRRDTGETQYF
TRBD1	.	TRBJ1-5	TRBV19	TGTGCCAGTAGTAAAACAGGGGGCGATCAGCCCCAGCATTTT	CASSKTGGDQPQHF
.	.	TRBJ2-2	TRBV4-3	TGCGCCAGCAGCCGACCCGGGGGTAGGGGGCGAACCGGGGAGCTGTTTTTT	CASSRPGGRGRTGELFF
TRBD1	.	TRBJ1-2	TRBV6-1	TGTGCCAGCAGTCCGACAGGGGGATTTGGCTACACCTTC	CASSPTGGFGYTF
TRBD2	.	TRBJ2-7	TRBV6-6	TGTGCCATCTCAGCGGGAGGCTCCTACGAGCAGTACTTC	CAISAGGSYEQYF
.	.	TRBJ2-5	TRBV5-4	TGTGCCAGCAGCGACCCGCGGGTCCAAGAGACCCAGTACTTC	CASSDPRVQETQYF
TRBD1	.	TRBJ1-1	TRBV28	TGTGCCAGCAGTTTCCAGGGGGCGGGCACTGAAGCTTTCTTT	CASSFQGAGTEAFF
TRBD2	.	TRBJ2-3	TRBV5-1	TGCGCCAGCAGCTCGCCGTTAGCGGGCAATACGCAGTATTTT	CASSSPLAGNTQYF
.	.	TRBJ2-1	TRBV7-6	TGTGCCAGCAGCTCTACAGGGAACAACAATGAGCAGTTCTTC	CASSSTGNNNEQFF
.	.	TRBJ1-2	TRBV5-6	TGTGCCAGCAGCCACGAGGGGGGGAGACCCGGCTACACCTTC	CASSHEGGRPGYTF
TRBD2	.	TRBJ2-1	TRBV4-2	TGTGCCAGCAGCCAAGGACTAGCGGGAGAGGGTGAGCAGTTCTTC	CASSQGLAGEGEQFF
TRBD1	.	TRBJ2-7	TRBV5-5	TGTGCCAGCAGCGTCTCGGGACAGGGAGTCGAGCAGTACTTC	CASSVSGQGVEQYF
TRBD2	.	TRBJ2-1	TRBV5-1	TGCGCCAGCAGCGGCACACTAGCGGGCTACCTCAATGAGCAGTTCTTC	CASSGTLAGYLNEQFF
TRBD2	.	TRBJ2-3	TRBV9	TGTGCCAGCAGCGCAATAGCGGGAAGCACAGATACGCAGTATTTT	CASSAIAGSTDTQYF
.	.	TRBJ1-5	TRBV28	TGTGCCAGCAGTTTCGGGACACCCGTTTTAGCCCAGCATTTT	CASSFGTPVLAQHF
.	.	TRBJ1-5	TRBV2	TGTGCCAGCTCGAGACAGGAGGGCAATCAGCCCCAGCATTTT	CASSRQEGNQPQHF
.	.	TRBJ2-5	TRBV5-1	TGCGCCAGCAGCTTGGCCGGCAGGGTAGAGGAGACCCAGTACTTC	CASSLAGRVEETQYF
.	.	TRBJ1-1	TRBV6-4	TGTGCCAGCAGTGATGAGATGAACACTGAAGCTTTCTTT	CASSDEMNTEAFF
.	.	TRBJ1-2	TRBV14	TGTGCCAGCAGCCCTCGGACAGTGGATGGCTACACCTTC	CASSPRTVDGYTF
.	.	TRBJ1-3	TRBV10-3	TGTGCCAGCAAAAGTAGCTCTGGAAACACCATATATTTT	CASKSSSGNTIYF
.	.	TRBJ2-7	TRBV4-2	TGTGCCAGCAGCCAATCGCCCCAGATGGGGAGGAACGAGCAGTACTTC	CASSQSPQMGRNEQYF
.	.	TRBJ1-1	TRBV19	TGTGCCAGTAGTATCCGCGGACAAACCTATGAAGCTTTCTTT	CASSIRGQTYEAFF